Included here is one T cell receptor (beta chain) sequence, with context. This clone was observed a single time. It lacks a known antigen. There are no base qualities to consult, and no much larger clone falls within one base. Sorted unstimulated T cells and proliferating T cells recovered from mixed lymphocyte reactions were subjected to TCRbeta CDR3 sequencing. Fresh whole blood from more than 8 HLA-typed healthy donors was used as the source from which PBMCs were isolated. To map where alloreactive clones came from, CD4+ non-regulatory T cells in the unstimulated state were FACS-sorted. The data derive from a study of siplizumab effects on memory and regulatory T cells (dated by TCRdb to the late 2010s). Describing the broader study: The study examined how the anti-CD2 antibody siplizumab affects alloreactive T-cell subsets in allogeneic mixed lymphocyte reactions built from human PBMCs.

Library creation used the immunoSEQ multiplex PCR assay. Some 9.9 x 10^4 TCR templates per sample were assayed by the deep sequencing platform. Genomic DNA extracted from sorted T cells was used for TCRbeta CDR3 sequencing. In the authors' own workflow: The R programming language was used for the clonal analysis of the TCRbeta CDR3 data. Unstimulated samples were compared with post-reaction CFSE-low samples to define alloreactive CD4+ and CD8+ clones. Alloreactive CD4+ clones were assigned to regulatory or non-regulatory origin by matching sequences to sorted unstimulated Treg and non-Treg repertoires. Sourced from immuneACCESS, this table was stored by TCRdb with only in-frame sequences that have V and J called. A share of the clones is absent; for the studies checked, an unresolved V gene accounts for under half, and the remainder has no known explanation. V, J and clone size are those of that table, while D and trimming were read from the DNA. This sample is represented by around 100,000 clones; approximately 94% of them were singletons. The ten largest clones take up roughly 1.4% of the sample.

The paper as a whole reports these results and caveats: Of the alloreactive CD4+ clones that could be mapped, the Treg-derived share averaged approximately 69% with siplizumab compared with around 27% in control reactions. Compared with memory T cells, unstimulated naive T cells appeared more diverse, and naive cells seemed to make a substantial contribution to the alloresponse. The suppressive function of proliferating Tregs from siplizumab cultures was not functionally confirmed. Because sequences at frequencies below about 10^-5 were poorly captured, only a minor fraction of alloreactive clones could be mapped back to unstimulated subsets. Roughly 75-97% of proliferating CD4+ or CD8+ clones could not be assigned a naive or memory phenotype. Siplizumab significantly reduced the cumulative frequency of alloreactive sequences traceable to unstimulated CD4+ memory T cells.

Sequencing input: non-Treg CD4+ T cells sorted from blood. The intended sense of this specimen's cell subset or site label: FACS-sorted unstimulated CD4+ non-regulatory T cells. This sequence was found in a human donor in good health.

The nucleotides read TGTGCCAGCAGCTTGGGTGGCGGCCCCCTTTGGGAGCAGTACTTC. The resulting protein is CASSLGGGPLWEQYF. The sequence joins TRBV5-4 to TRBJ2-7; no D gene can be assigned with confidence. CDR1 SGHNT and CDR2 YYREEE are derived from the germline V gene (reference sequence). The CDR3 measures 15 amino acids from cysteine to phenylalanine. Just the 45-base CDR3 DNA is kept, in frame starting at base 1. Relative to germline, V is 0 bases shorter and J is 7 bases shorter, with 17 bases between their ends.